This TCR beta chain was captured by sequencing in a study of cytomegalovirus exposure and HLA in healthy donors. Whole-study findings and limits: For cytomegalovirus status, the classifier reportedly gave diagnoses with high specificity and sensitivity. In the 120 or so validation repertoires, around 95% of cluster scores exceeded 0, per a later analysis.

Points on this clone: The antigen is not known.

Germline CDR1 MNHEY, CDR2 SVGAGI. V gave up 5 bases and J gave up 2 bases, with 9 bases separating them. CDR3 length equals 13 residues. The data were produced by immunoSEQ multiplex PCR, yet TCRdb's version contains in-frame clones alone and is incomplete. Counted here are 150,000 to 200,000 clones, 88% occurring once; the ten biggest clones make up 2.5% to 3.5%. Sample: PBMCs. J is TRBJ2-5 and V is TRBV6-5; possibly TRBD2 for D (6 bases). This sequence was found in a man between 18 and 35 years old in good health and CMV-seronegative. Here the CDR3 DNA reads TGTGCCAGCAGTCTTCGGGGGCAAGAGACCCAGTACTTC. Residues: CASSLRGQETQYF.